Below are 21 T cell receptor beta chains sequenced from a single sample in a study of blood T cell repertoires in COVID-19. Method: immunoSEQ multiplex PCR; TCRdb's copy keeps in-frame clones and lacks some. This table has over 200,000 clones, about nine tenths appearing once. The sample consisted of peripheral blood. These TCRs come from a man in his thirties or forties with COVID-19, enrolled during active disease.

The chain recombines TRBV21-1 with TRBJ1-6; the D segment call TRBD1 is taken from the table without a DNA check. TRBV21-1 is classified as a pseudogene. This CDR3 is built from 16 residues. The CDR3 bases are TGTGCCAGCAGCAAACTCACGACAGCGTATAATTCACCCCTCCACTTT. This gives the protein CASSKLTTAYNSPLHF.

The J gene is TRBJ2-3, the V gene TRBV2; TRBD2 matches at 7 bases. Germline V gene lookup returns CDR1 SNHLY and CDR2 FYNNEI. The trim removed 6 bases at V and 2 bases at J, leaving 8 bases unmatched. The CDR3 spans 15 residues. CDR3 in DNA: TGTGCCAGCAGACCTAGCGGCCGAAACACAGATACGCAGTATTTT. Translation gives CASRPSGRNTDTQYF.

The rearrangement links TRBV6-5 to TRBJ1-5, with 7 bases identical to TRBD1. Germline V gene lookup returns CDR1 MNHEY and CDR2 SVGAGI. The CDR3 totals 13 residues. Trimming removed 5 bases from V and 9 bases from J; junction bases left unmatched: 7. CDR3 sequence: CASSPTRTGPQHF. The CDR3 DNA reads TGTGCCAGCAGTCCGACCCGGACAGGGCCCCAGCATTTT.

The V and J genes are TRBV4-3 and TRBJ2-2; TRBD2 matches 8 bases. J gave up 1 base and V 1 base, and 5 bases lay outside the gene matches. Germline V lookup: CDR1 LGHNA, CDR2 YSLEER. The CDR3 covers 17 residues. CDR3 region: CASSQGSGGGNTGELFF. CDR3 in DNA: TGCGCCAGCAGCCAAGGAAGCGGGGGTGGGAACACCGGGGAGCTGTTTTTT.

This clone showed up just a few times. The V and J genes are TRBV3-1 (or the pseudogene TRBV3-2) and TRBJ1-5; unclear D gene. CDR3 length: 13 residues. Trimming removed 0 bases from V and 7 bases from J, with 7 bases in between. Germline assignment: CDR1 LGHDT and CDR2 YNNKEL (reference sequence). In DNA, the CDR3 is TGTGCCAGCAGCCAAGATGGAGGACAGCCCCAGCATTTT. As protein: CASSQDGGQPQHF.

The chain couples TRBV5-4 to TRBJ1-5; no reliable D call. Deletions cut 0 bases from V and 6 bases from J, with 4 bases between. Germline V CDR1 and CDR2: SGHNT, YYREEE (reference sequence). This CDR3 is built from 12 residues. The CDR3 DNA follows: TGTGCCAGCAGCTTGGCGGGTCAGCCCCAGCATTTT. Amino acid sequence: CASSLAGQPQHF.

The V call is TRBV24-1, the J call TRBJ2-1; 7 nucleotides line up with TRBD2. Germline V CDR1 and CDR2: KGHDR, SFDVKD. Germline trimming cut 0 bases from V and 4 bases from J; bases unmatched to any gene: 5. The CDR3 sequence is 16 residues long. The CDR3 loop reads CATSDLGPSGYNEQFF. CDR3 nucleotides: TGTGCCACCAGTGATTTGGGGCCTAGCGGATACAATGAGCAGTTCTTC.

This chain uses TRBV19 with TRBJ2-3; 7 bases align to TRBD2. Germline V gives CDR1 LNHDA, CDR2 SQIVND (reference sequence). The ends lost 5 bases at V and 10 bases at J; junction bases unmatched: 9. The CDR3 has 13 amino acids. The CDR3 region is CASSPSGPDAQYF. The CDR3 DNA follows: TGTGCCAGTAGTCCTAGCGGCCCCGATGCGCAGTATTTT.

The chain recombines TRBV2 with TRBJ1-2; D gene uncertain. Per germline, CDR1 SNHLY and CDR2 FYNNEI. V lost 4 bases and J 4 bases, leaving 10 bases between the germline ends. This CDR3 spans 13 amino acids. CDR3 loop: CASSGGPRYGYTF. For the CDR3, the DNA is TGTGCCAGCAGTGGAGGCCCCCGCTATGGCTACACCTTC.

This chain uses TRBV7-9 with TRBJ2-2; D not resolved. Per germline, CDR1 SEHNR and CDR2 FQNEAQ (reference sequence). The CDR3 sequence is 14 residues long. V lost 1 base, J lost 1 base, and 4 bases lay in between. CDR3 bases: TGTGCCAGCAGCTTAGGGAGGAACACCGGGGAGCTGTTTTTT. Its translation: CASSLGRNTGELFF.

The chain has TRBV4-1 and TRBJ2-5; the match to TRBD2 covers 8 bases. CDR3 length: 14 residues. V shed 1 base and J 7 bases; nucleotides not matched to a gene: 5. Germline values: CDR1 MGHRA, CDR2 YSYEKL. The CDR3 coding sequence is TGCGCCAGCAGCCAAGGGGCGGGAGGAAGGACCCAGTACTTC. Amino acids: CASSQGAGGRTQYF.

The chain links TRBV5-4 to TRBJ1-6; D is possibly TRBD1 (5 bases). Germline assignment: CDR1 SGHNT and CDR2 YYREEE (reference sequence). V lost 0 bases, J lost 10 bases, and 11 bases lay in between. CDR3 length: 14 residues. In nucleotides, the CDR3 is TGTGCCAGCAGCTTGGGGCAGGGAGGCTCACCCCTCCACTTT. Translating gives CASSLGQGGSPLHF.

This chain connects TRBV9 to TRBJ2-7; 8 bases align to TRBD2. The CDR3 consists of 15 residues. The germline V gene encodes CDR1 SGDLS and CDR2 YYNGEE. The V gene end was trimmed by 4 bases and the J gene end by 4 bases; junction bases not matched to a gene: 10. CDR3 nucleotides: TGTGCCAGCAGCCCGCAGGGGACTAGTGAATACGAGCAGTACTTC. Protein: CASSPQGTSEYEQYF.

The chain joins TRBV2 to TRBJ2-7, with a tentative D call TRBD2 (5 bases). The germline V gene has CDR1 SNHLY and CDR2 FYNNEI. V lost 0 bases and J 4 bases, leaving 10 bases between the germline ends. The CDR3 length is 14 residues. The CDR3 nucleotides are TGTGCCAGCAGTGAAGCGCAGCGGTTTTACGAGCAGTACTTC. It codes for CASSEAQRFYEQYF.

CDR3 region: CASSEYGGGYTF. In DNA, the CDR3 is TGTGCCAGCAGTGAATACGGGGGTGGCTACACCTTC. This rearrangement joins TRBV25-1 to TRBJ1-2; tentatively, D is TRBD1 (5 bases). V gave up 0 bases and J gave up 7 bases, with 6 bases separating them. The CDR3 loop spans 12 amino acids. CDR1 and CDR2 from the germline V gene are MGHDK and SYGVNS.

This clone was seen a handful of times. The CDR3 nucleotides read TGTGCCAGCAGTTTGGGAGTTGGCACTGAAGCTTTCTTT. This sequence encodes CASSLGVGTEAFF. V gene TRBV12-3 or TRBV12-4 combines with J gene TRBJ1-1; D remains unclear. With 3 bases removed from V and 4 bases from J, the gap between germline ends came to 9 bases. There are 13 residues in the CDR3.

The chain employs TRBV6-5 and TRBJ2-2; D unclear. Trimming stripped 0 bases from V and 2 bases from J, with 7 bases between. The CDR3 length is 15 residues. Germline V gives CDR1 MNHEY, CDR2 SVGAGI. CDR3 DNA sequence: TGTGCCAGCAGTTACTCGACGGGTAACACCGGGGAGCTGTTTTTT. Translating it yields CASSYSTGNTGELFF.

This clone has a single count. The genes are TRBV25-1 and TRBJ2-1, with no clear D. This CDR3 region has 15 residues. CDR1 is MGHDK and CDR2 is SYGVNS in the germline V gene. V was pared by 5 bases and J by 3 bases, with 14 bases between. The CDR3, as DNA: TGTGCCAGCAGTTCCACGACGGGTCTCTACAATGAGCAGTTCTTC. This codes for CASSSTTGLYNEQFF.

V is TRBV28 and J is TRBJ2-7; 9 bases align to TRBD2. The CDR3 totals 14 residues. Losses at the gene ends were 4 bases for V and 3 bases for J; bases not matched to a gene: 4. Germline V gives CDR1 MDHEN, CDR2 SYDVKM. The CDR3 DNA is TGTGCCAGCAGTTACGGGACTAGCCTCTACGAGCAGTACTTC. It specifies CASSYGTSLYEQYF.

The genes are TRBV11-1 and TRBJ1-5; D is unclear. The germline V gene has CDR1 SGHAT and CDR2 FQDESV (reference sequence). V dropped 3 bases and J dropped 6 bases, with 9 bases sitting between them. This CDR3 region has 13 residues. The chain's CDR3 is CASSFTSGQPQHF. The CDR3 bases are TGTGCCAGCAGCTTTACCAGTGGTCAGCCCCAGCATTTT.

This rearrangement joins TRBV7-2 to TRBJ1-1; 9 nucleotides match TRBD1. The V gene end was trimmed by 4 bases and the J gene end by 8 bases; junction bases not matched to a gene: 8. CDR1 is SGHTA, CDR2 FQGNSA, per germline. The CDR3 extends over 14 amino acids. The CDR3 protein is CASSWDRVLPEAFF. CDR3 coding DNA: TGTGCCAGCAGCTGGGACAGGGTTCTTCCCGAAGCTTTCTTT.